The sequence of this TCR beta chain was determined in a study of cytomegalovirus exposure and HLA in healthy donors. Study conclusions and caveats: The study listed 150 to 200 cytomegalovirus-associated TCR beta chains.

The germline gives CDR1 MNHEY, CDR2 SMNVEV (reference sequence). The CDR3 has 13 residues. Trimming left V 6 bases short and J 1 base short, with 10 bases between. To note about this clone: Its matching antigen is unknown.

The study ran its PCR with 60 Vbeta and 13 Jbeta primers. This table comes from immunoSEQ multiplex PCR, and its TCRdb copy is limited to in-frame clones, with some not included. This sample has about 160,000 clones, with approximately 79% found just once. The chain couples TRBV27 to TRBJ2-7; D unclear. Sequenced: PBMCs. This TCR was recovered from a man aged 40-49 years in good health and CMV-seronegative. The DNA of the CDR3 is TGTGCCAGCAGCCCTTCGACTTCCTACGAGCAGTACTTC. Translation: CASSPSTSYEQYF.